What follows are 24 T cell receptor beta chains derived from one specimen sequenced in a study of cytomegalovirus exposure and HLA in healthy donors. PCR employed 60 Vbeta and 13 Jbeta primers. Assay used: immunoSEQ multiplex PCR; TCRdb lists only in-frame clones, some missing. This repertoire shows 200,000 or so clones, under 85% found once; its top ten account for about 1.7%. What was sequenced was PBMCs. All receptors come from a man aged 45-65 years in good health and CMV-seronegative.

The chain uses TRBV6-5 and TRBJ1-1, with a possible D match to TRBD1 (5 bases). The CDR3 extends over 14 amino acids. CDR1 and CDR2 from the germline V gene are MNHEY and SVGAGI. The V end lost 6 bases, the J end lost 4 bases, and 15 bases lay between the germline ends. The CDR3 DNA reads as TGTGCCAGCAGGCTACGGGGGGGATCCACTGAAGCTTTCTTT. Translation gives CASRLRGGSTEAFF.

This sequence joins TRBV28 and TRBJ1-1, with 9 bases lining up with TRBD1. From germline, CDR1 is MDHEN and CDR2 SYDVKM. The CDR3 runs 14 residues. V shed 7 bases, J shed 4 bases, and the junction held 7 bases outside the gene matches. The CDR3 loop is CASNTGGEITEAFF. The DNA of the CDR3 is TGTGCCAGCAACACAGGGGGCGAGATCACTGAAGCTTTCTTT.

The DNA for the CDR3 is TGTGCCTGGAGTGGACCTGAGGCCTATAATTCACCCCTCCACTTT. Protein product: CAWSGPEAYNSPLHF. The J gene is TRBJ1-6, the V gene TRBV30; D is undetermined. This CDR3 has 15 amino acids. Germline V gene data show CDR1 as GTSNPN and CDR2 as SVGIG (reference sequence). Trimming removed 1 base at V and 2 bases at J, with 9 bases between.

J is TRBJ2-1 and V is TRBV5-1; no reliable D call. CDR3 length equals 16 residues. The V end lost 0 bases, the J end lost 0 bases, and 10 bases lay between the germline ends. The germline CDR1 and CDR2 sequences are SGHRS and YFSETQ. The CDR3 sequence is CASSLELRSSYNEQFF. CDR3 nucleotides: TGCGCCAGCAGCTTGGAGCTGCGGAGCTCCTACAATGAGCAGTTCTTC. Using reference TRBV5-1 and TRBJ2-1 for the parts outside the CDR3, the full variable domain is KAGVTQTPRYLIKTRGQQVTLSCSPISGHRSVSWYQQTPGQGLQFLFEYFSETQRNKGNFPGRFSGRQFSNSRSEMNVSTLELGDSALYLCASSLELRSSYNEQFFGPGTRLTVL.

The genes are TRBV5-4 and TRBJ2-5, with 11 bases matching TRBD2. The DNA end is more similar to TRBJ2-7, so the J call may be wrong. Germline V gene data show CDR1 as SGHNT and CDR2 as YYREEE (reference sequence). CDR3 length: 16 residues. CDR3 protein: CASSLVGTSGSYEQYF. The CDR3 DNA sequence: TGTGCCAGCAGCTTGGTCGGGACTAGCGGTTCCTACGAGCAGTACTTC.

This chain links TRBV10-3 with TRBJ1-5; unclear D gene. Germline CDR1 reads ENHRY; CDR2 reads SYGVKD. The CDR3 runs 12 residues. Trimming left V 2 bases short and J 6 bases short, with 5 bases between. The CDR3 is CAISEGGQPQHF. The CDR3 DNA sequence: TGTGCCATCAGTGAGGGAGGTCAGCCCCAGCATTTT.

V is TRBV19 and J is TRBJ1-2; TRBD1 matches 8 bases. After removal of 9 bases from V and 5 bases from J, the junction contained 5 bases not matched to a gene. The length of the CDR3 is 12 residues. CDR1 LNHDA and CDR2 SQIVND come from the germline V gene (reference sequence). The CDR3 sequence is CASGTGIYGYTF. The CDR3, as DNA: TGTGCCAGCGGGACAGGCATTTATGGCTACACCTTC.

The V call is TRBV6-1, the J call TRBJ2-7, with 13 bases lining up with TRBD2. This CDR3 contains 14 residues. With V trimmed by 6 bases and J by 3 bases, 2 bases remained unmatched. Germline V lookup: CDR1 MNHNS, CDR2 SASEGT. CDR3 in amino acids: CASRGLAGVYEQYF. For the CDR3, the DNA is TGTGCCAGCAGAGGACTAGCGGGAGTCTACGAGCAGTACTTC.

The rearrangement links TRBV25-1 to TRBJ2-5; the match to TRBD2 covers 9 bases. The CDR3 runs 17 residues. Losses at the gene ends were 7 bases for V and 0 bases for J; bases not matched to a gene: 12. Germline assignment: CDR1 MGHDK and CDR2 SYGVNS. Here the CDR3 reads CASTGRESGGYQETQYF. The DNA of the CDR3 is TGTGCCAGCACGGGCCGAGAAAGCGGGGGGTACCAAGAGACCCAGTACTTC.

This chain connects TRBV15 to TRBJ2-2; TRBD2 agrees at 13 bases. V dropped 1 base and J dropped 6; count of bases not matched to a gene: 5. The CDR3 loop spans 17 amino acids. From germline, CDR1 is LNHNV and CDR2 YYDKDF (reference sequence). Written as DNA, the CDR3 is TGTGCCACCAGCAGAGGGATACTAGCGGGAGGGCCCGGGGAGCTGTTTTTT. Residues: CATSRGILAGGPGELFF.

This clone was counted a single time. The chain links TRBV2 to TRBJ1-2, with TRBD1 matching 10 bases. The CDR3 has 14 residues. CDR1 is SNHLY, CDR2 FYNNEI, per germline. V gave up 6 bases and J gave up 6 bases; unmatched junction bases: 7. CDR3 DNA: TGTGCCAGCAGGCGGGACAGGGGAGCGGATGGCTACACCTTC. Its translation is CASRRDRGADGYTF. The full variable domain, completed using reference TRBV2 and TRBJ1-2, is EPEVTQTPSHQVTQMGQEVILRCVPISNHLYFYWYRQILGQKVEFLVSFYNNEISEKSEIFDDQFSVERPDGSNFTLKIRSTKLEDSAMYFCASRRDRGADGYTFGSGTRLTVV.

The V gene is TRBV28, the J gene TRBJ2-7; D might be TRBD2 (5 bases). The CDR3 contains 14 residues. Trimming left V 8 bases short and J 0 bases short, with 14 bases between. Germline V CDR1 and CDR2: MDHEN, SYDVKM. The CDR3 coding sequence is TGTGCCAGCCTCCCATCCGGGAACTCCTACGAGCAGTACTTC. It is translated as CASLPSGNSYEQYF.

V is TRBV18 and J is TRBJ2-1; 12 bases align to TRBD2. The CDR3 runs 16 residues. The J segment lost 5 bases and the V segment lost 0 bases, leaving 2 bases of the junction unmatched. Germline CDR1 is KGHSH and CDR2 is LQKENI. In nucleotides, the CDR3 is TGTGCCAGCTCACCACCGGGACTAGCGGGCCACAATGAGCAGTTCTTC. Translation: CASSPPGLAGHNEQFF. The whole variable domain, remainder taken from reference TRBV18 and TRBJ2-1, is NAGVMQNPRHLVRRRGQEARLRCSPMKGHSHVYWYRQLPEEGLKFMVYLQKENIIDESGMPKERFSAEFPKEGPSILRIQQVVRGDSAAYFCASSPPGLAGHNEQFFGPGTRLTVL.

V usage is TRBV4-1 and J usage is TRBJ1-6, with TRBD1 identical over 9 bases. Germline V gene sequence: CDR1 MGHRA, CDR2 YSYEKL. Trimming cost V 4 bases and J 10 bases; bases outside gene matches: 20. This CDR3 spans 19 amino acids. CDR3 sequence reads: CASSPGVQGTGFWESPLHF. CDR3 bases: TGCGCCAGCAGCCCCGGTGTACAGGGGACAGGGTTCTGGGAGTCACCCCTCCACTTT.

CDR3 bases: TGTGCCAGCAGCTGGGACAGGGATAATGAGCAGTTCTTC. It specifies CASSWDRDNEQFF. The V call is TRBV11-3, the J call TRBJ2-1, with 9 bases lining up with TRBD1. The CDR3 totals 13 residues. From germline, CDR1 is SGHNT and CDR2 YENEEA. The J segment lost 7 bases and the V segment lost 4 bases, leaving 2 bases of the junction unmatched.

The chain recombines TRBV6-5 with TRBJ2-2, with D possibly TRBD2 on 6 matching bases. The length of the CDR3 is 16 residues. Between the trimmed V and J ends, which lost 2 bases and 5 bases, there was a span of 15 bases. Germline V gives CDR1 MNHEY, CDR2 SVGAGI. The CDR3 loop is CASSYDVGAGTGELFF. The CDR3 DNA reads TGTGCCAGCAGTTACGATGTGGGCGCGGGGACCGGGGAGCTGTTTTTT.

In DNA, the CDR3 is TGTGCCAGTAGTAAGGGACAGGGTTACGGTCAGCCCCAGCATTTT. Its protein is CASSKGQGYGQPQHF. The chain has TRBV19 and TRBJ1-5; 9 bases are shared with TRBD1. Germline assignment: CDR1 LNHDA and CDR2 SQIVND (reference sequence). The CDR3 consists of 15 residues. With 4 bases clipped from V and 6 bases from J, the junction kept 7 bases outside the gene matches.

This clone has just a few counts. The chain is built from TRBV5-1 and TRBJ2-3, with 9 positions matching TRBD2. The ends lost 1 base at V and 3 bases at J; junction bases unmatched: 0. There are 14 residues in the CDR3. From germline, CDR1 is SGHRS and CDR2 YFSETQ. CDR3 nucleotides: TGCGCCAGCAGCTTGAGCGGGGGGACAGATACGCAGTATTTT. Translation gives CASSLSGGTDTQYF.

DNA for the CDR3: TGCGCCAGCGGACAGGACAGGACATACAATGAGCAGTTCTTC. It yields the protein CASGQDRTYNEQFF. The J gene is TRBJ2-1, the V gene TRBV5-1; 7 bases are a match to TRBD1. The germline CDR1 and CDR2 sequences are SGHRS and YFSETQ. Trimming removed 7 bases from V and 4 bases from J; junction bases left unmatched: 8. This CDR3 is 14 amino acids long.

The chain is built from TRBV19 and TRBJ2-7; TRBD1 aligns across 8 bases. CDR1 LNHDA and CDR2 SQIVND come from the germline V gene (reference sequence). J gave up 1 base and V 5 bases, and 1 base lay outside the gene matches. The CDR3 contains 13 residues. The CDR3 coding sequence is TGTGCCAGTAGTTACAGGGGGTCCTACGAGCAGTACTTC. This codes for CASSYRGSYEQYF.

The chain is built from TRBV7-3 and TRBJ2-2, with TRBD2 matching 15 bases. The CDR3 extends over 20 amino acids. V shed 3 bases and J 6 bases; nucleotides not matched to a gene: 14. CDR1 and CDR2 (germline): SGHTA, FQGTGA. The DNA of the CDR3 is TGTGCCAGCAGCTTTACACCGGGACTAGCGGGAGGAAAGGAGGCCGGGGAGCTGTTTTTT. It codes for CASSFTPGLAGGKEAGELFF.

The chain uses TRBV4-2 and TRBJ2-7; 8 bases line up with TRBD2. The trim removed 0 bases at V and 6 bases at J, leaving 10 bases unmatched. The CDR3 length is 16 residues. Germline V gene sequence: CDR1 LGHNA, CDR2 YNFKEQ. CDR3 DNA: TGTGCCAGCAGCCAAGAAGCAGCGGGAGCCCTCGGCGAGCAGTACTTC. It codes for CASSQEAAGALGEQYF.

The V gene is TRBV30, the J gene TRBJ1-5; 8 bases fit TRBD1. The germline V gene has CDR1 GTSNPN and CDR2 SVGIG (reference sequence). V was pared by 7 bases and J by 2 bases, with 7 bases of the junction left unmatched. This CDR3 has 14 residues. CDR3 amino acids: CAFWDRRGNQPQHF. CDR3 bases: TGTGCCTTCTGGGACAGGCGAGGCAATCAGCCCCAGCATTTT.

This sequence joins TRBV5-1 and TRBJ2-3; TRBD2 matches 8 bases. CDR1 is SGHRS, CDR2 YFSETQ, per germline. After removal of 1 base from V and 3 bases from J, the junction contained 4 bases not matched to a gene. The CDR3 consists of 15 residues. The DNA for the CDR3 is TGCGCCAGCAGCTTGTGGTTAGCGGGAACAGATACGCAGTATTTT. This gives the protein CASSLWLAGTDTQYF.